The source of this T cell receptor (beta chain) is a study of graft-versus-host responses after intestinal transplantation. Study overall: Recipients obtained multivisceral, liver-intestinal, or isolated intestinal transplants. Uniformly, recipients were administered anti-thymocyte globulin induction with subsequent tacrolimus and steroids for about 3 years.

On this clone itself: Its antigen is unidentified.

The study's findings and limits: Allografts of one patient group, those with graft-donor T cell macrochimerism, had high graft-versus-host to host-versus-graft clonal ratios. Recipient marrow held GvH clones, some first seen in ileum or blood.

TCRdb's table, derived via immunoSEQ multiplex PCR, lists solely in-frame clones and lacks some. The sample lists fewer than 120,000 clones; 85% to 95% were seen once. Germline CDR1 and CDR2: LNHDA and SQIVND (reference sequence). The V and J ends lost 4 bases and 5 bases, in that order; junction bases with no gene match: 10. The CDR3 is made up of 15 amino acids. The receptor comes from a human donor who received an intestinal transplant. Here the sequenced sample was unstimulated CD8+ T cells sorted from spleen or lymph node cells, taken before intestinal transplant. V and J are TRBV19 and TRBJ2-7, with 8 bases that match TRBD2. The CDR3 spells CASSSLGRAVDEQYF. The CDR3 DNA reads TGTGCCAGTAGTAGCCTCGGGAGGGCCGTAGACGAGCAGTACTTC.